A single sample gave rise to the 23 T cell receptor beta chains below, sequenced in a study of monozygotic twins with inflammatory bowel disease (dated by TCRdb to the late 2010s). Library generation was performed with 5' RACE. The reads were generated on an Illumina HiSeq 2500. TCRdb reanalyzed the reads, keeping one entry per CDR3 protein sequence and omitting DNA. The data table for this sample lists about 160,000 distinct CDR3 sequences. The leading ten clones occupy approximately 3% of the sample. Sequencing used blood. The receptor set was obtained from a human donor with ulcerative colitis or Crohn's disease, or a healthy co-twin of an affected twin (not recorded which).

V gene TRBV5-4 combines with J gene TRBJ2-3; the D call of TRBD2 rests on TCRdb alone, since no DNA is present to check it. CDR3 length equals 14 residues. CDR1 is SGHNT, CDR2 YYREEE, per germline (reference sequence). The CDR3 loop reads CASSKGLAGVPQYF.

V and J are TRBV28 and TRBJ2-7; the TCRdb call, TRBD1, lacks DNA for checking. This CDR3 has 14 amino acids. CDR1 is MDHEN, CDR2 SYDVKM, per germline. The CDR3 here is CASSLGDRGYEQYF.

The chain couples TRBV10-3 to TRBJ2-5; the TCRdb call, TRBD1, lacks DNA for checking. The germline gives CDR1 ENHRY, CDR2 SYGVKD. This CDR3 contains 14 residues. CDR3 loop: CAISGRTGQETQYF.

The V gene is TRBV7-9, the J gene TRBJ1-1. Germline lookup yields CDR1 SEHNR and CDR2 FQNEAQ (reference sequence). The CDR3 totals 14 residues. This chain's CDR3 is CASSLAGSNTEAFF.

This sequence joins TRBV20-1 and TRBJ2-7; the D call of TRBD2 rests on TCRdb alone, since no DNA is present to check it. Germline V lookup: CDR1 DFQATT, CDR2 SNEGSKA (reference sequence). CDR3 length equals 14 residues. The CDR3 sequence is CSALTSGLSYEQYF.

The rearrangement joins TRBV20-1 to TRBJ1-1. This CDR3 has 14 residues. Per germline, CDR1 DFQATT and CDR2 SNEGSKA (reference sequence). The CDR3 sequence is CSARRVGVGTEAFF.

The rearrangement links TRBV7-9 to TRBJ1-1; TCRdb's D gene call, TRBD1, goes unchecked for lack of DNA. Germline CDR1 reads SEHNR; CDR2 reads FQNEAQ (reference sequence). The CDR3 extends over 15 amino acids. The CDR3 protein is CASSSQTGGKTEAFF.

The CDR3 is CASSSPTSGRSEQFF. The chain carries TRBV6-1 and TRBJ2-1; with no DNA, the TCRdb D assignment of TRBD2 cannot be verified. The CDR3 contains 15 residues. CDR1 MNHNS and CDR2 SASEGT come from the germline V gene.

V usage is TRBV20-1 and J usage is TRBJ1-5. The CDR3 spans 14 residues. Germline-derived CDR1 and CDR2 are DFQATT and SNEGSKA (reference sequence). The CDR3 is CSARTPEGGQHQHF.

The CDR3 region is CANPRGKNTEAFF. This rearrangement joins TRBV5-1 to TRBJ1-1; the D gene TCRdb calls, TRBD1, cannot be checked with no DNA. This CDR3 is built from 13 residues. The germline CDR1 and CDR2 sequences are SGHRS and YFSETQ.

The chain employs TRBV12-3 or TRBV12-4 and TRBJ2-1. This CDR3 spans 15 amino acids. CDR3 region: CASRNDRGAYNEQFF.

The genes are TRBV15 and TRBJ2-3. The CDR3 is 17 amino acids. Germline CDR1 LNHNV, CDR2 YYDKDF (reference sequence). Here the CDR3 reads CATSRDLLAGSTDTQYF. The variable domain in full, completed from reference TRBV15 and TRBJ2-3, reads DAMVIQNPRYQVTQFGKPVTLSCSQTLNHNVMYWYQQKSSQAPKLLFHYYDKDFNNEADTPDNFQSRRPNTSFCFLDIRSPGLGDTAMYLCATSRDLLAGSTDTQYFGPGTRLTVL.

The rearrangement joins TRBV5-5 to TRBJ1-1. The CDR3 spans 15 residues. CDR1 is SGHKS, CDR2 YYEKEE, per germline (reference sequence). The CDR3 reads CASSLTPRGNTEAFF. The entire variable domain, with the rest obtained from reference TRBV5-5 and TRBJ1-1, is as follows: DAGVTQSPTHLIKTRGQQVTLRCSPISGHKSVSWYQQVLGQGPQFIFQYYEKEERGRGNFPDRFSARQFPNYSSELNVNALLLGDSALYLCASSLTPRGNTEAFFGQGTRLTVV.

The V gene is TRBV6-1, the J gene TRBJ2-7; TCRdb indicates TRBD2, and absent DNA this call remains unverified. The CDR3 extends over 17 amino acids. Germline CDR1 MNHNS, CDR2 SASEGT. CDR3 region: CASSEYFGLAVSYEQYF.

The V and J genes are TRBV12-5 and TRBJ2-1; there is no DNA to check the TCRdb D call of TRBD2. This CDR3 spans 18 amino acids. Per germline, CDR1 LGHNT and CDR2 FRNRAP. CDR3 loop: CASGLVGTSGSWVNEQFF.

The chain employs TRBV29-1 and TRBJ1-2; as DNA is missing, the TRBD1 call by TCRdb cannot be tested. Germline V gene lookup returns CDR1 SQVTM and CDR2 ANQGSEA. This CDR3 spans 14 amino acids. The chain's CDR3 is CSVEGQGNPGGYTF.

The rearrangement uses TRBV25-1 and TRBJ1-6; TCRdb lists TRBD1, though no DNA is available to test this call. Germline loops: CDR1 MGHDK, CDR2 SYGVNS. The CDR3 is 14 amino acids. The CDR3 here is CASKGTGGNSPLHF. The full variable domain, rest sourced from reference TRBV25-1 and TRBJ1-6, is EADIYQTPRYLVIGTGKKITLECSQTMGHDKMYWYQQDPGMELHLIHYSYGVNSTEKGDLSSESTVSRIRTEHFPLTLESARPSHTSQYLCASKGTGGNSPLHFGNGTRLTVT.

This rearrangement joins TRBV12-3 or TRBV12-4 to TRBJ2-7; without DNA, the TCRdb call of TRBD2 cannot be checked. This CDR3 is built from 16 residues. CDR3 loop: CASSLAGRGLLYEQYF.

CDR3 region: CSARDTGHFYEQYF. The chain combines TRBV20-1 with TRBJ2-7; absent DNA, TCRdb's TRBD1 call cannot be checked. The CDR3 covers 14 residues. Germline assignment: CDR1 DFQATT and CDR2 SNEGSKA (reference sequence).

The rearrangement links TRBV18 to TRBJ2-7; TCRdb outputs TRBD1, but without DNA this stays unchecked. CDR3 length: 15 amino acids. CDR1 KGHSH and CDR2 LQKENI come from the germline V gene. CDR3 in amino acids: CASSQRTGGTYEQYF. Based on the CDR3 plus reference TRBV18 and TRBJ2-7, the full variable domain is NAGVMQNPRHLVRRRGQEARLRCSPMKGHSHVYWYRQLPEEGLKFMVYLQKENIIDESGMPKERFSAEFPKEGPSILRIQQVVRGDSAAYFCASSQRTGGTYEQYFGPGTRLTVT.

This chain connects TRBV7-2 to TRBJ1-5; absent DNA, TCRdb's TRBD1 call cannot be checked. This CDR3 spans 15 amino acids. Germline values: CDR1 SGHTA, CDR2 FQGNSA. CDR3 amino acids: CASSIQGDSNQPQHF.

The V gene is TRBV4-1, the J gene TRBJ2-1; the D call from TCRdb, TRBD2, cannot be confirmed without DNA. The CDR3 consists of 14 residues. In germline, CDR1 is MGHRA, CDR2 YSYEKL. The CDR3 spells CASSGLAKNNEQFF.

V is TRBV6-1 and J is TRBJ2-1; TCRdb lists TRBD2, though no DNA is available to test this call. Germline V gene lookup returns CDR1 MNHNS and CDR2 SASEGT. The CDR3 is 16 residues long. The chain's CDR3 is CASSRTSGKTYNEQFF.